This TCR beta chain is from a study of shared T cell receptors in the human thymus. Sequenced by immunoSEQ multiplex PCR; TCRdb stores in-frame clones only, minus some. This sample has approximately 730,000 clones, with 70% to 90% found just once. V shed 4 bases and J shed 5 bases, with 10 bases lying between them. Germline CDR1 reads SGHRS; CDR2 reads YFSETQ. The CDR3 loop spans 13 amino acids. In addition, the sample was reused for a study of human thymus T cells.

The source of this sequence is a girl less than two years old with a congenital heart defect. Sequenced: thymocytes. The chain couples TRBV5-1 to TRBJ1-5, with D possibly TRBD1 on 5 matching bases. CDR3 in amino acids: CASSRGWDQPQHF. The CDR3 nucleotides are TGCGCCAGCAGCCGGGGGTGGGATCAGCCCCAGCATTTT. Using reference TRBV5-1 and TRBJ1-5 for the parts outside the CDR3, the full variable domain is KAGVTQTPRYLIKTRGQQVTLSCSPISGHRSVSWYQQTPGQGLQFLFEYFSETQRNKGNFPGRFSGRQFSNSRSEMNVSTLELGDSALYLCASSRGWDQPQHFGDGTRLSIL.